Here is one T cell receptor (beta chain) with its context. There were TCR beta CDR3 regions amplified from RNA transcripts. First-round RT-PCR of the TCR CDR3 relied on the HTBI primer set. TCRdb recomputed calls from the multiplex PCR reads with MiXCR, one row per CDR3 protein. Of about 720,000 distinct CDR3 sequences detected, 18% appear once; the ten largest clones hold roughly 17%. The germline gives CDR1 MGHRA, CDR2 YSYEKL. The CDR3 runs 16 residues. The V and J ends lost 0 bases and 2 bases, in that order; junction bases with no gene match: 6. The data stem from a study of T cells in Graves' hyperthyroidism and ophthalmopathy. At the level of the study: Peripheral blood was collected at initial diagnosis, before any treatment.

These patients, aged 18 to 65, had recently diagnosed hyperthyroidism lasting under 2 months. The study based diagnoses on clinical symptoms, serum thyroxine and TRAb, thyroid ultrasound and orbital computed tomography. The chain uses TRBV4-1 and TRBJ2-5; 7 bases agree with TRBD2. This TCR was recovered from a woman aged 50 to 60 with Graves' hyperthyroidism that later progressed to Graves' ophthalmopathy. Sequencing was carried out using blood. The CDR3 nucleotides are TGCGCCAGCAGCCAAGACCAGATGGGGGGGCAAGAGACCCAGTACTTC. Amino acid sequence: CASSQDQMGGQETQYF.